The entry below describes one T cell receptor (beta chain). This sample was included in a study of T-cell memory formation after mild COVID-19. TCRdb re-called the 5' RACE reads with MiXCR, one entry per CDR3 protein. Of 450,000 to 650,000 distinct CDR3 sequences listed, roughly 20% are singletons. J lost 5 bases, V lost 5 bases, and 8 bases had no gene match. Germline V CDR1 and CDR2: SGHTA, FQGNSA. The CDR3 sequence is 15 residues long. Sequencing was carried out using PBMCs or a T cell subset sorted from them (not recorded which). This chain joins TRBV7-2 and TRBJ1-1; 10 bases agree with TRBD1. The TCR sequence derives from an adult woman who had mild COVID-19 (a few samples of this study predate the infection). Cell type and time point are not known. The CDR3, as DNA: TGTGCCAGCAGCACCCGACAGGGGGCGCGTACTGAAGCTTTCTTT. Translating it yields CASSTRQGARTEAFF.